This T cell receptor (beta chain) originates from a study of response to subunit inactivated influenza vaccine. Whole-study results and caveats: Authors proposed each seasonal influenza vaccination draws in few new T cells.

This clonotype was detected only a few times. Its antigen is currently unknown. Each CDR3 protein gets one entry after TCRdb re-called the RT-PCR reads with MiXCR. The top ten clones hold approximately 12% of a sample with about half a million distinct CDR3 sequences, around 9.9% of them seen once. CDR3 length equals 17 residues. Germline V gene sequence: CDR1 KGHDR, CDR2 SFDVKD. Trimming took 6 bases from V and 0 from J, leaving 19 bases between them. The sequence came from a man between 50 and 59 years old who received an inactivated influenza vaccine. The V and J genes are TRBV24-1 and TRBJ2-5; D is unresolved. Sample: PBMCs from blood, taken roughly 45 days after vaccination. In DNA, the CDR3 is TGTGCCACCAGTCACACCCCCGGGCGAGGATACCAAGAGACCCAGTACTTC. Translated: CATSHTPGRGYQETQYF.